Below are 27 T cell receptor beta chains sequenced from a single sample in a study of cytomegalovirus exposure and HLA in healthy donors. PCR primers comprised 60 Vbeta and 13 Jbeta primers. Assay: immunoSEQ multiplex PCR; the TCRdb copy retains only in-frame clones and omits some. The table lists over 150,000 clones, 60% to 85% of them singletons. Sequencing was done on a sample of PBMCs. All receptors derive from a woman between 50 and 59 years old in good health and CMV-seropositive.

The V call is TRBV7-9, the J call TRBJ1-4, with TRBD1 matching 9 bases. Trimming took 4 bases from V and 5 from J; bases not matched to a gene: 5. In germline, CDR1 is SEHNR, CDR2 FQNEAQ (reference sequence). The CDR3 spans 15 residues. As DNA, the CDR3 is TGTGCCAGCAGCTACCTGACAGGGGGGAATGAAAAACTGTTTTTT. Its translation is CASSYLTGGNEKLFF.

In its sample, this clone was seen once. The chain carries TRBV10-1 and TRBJ1-2; 7 bases line up with TRBD1. The germline V gene encodes CDR1 WNHNN and CDR2 SYGVQD (reference sequence). The CDR3 consists of 13 residues. V shed 6 bases and J 3 bases; nucleotides not matched to a gene: 4. CDR3 nucleotides: TGCGCCAGCAGCCCCGACAGGGACTATGGCTACACCTTC. Its translation is CASSPDRDYGYTF.

The CDR3 protein is CASSTRSSGVTGELFF. The DNA of the CDR3 is TGCGCCAGCAGCACTCGATCTAGCGGGGTCACCGGGGAGCTGTTTTTT. This chain links TRBV5-1 with TRBJ2-2; 9 bases agree with TRBD2. V gave up 4 bases and J gave up 4 bases; unmatched junction bases: 8. The CDR3 runs to 16 residues. Germline V gene data show CDR1 as SGHRS and CDR2 as YFSETQ.

The rearrangement joins TRBV5-1 to TRBJ1-1; TRBD1 matches 8 bases. With 5 bases clipped from V and 5 bases from J, the junction kept 8 bases outside the gene matches. The germline gives CDR1 SGHRS, CDR2 YFSETQ. CDR3 length: 14 residues. The DNA of the CDR3 is TGCGCCAGCAGTCAGGGGGCGAGTAGGACTGAAGCTTTCTTT. Its translation: CASSQGASRTEAFF. The entire variable domain, with the rest obtained from reference TRBV5-1 and TRBJ1-1, is as follows: KAGVTQTPRYLIKTRGQQVTLSCSPISGHRSVSWYQQTPGQGLQFLFEYFSETQRNKGNFPGRFSGRQFSNSRSEMNVSTLELGDSALYLCASSQGASRTEAFFGQGTRLTVV.

V is TRBV5-1 and J is TRBJ2-1; 8 nucleotides agree with TRBD1. Germline V lookup: CDR1 SGHRS, CDR2 YFSETQ. V shed 5 bases and J 0 bases; nucleotides not matched to a gene: 4. There are 15 residues in the CDR3. In DNA form, the CDR3 reads TGCGCCAGCAGACGGACAGGGAACTCCTACAATGAGCAGTTCTTC. Protein: CASRRTGNSYNEQFF.

The rearrangement uses TRBV6-1 and TRBJ2-7; D unresolved. The V and J ends lost 6 bases and 3 bases respectively, with 3 bases between them. This CDR3 region has 10 residues. Per germline, CDR1 MNHNS and CDR2 SASEGT. CDR3 loop: CASSLYEQYF. The CDR3 DNA sequence: TGTGCCAGCAGCCTCTACGAGCAGTACTTC.

The chain employs TRBV5-6 and TRBJ1-4, with D possibly matching TRBD1 (6 bases). The V and J ends lost 4 bases and 5 bases respectively, with 12 bases between them. This CDR3 spans 14 amino acids. The germline gives CDR1 SGHDT, CDR2 YYEEEE. The CDR3 sequence: CASSPQGFNEKLFF. The CDR3 region has the DNA TGTGCCAGCAGCCCACAGGGATTCAATGAAAAACTGTTTTTT.

This rearrangement joins TRBV19 to TRBJ2-7; TRBD1 matches 8 bases. With 6 bases clipped from V and 5 bases from J, the junction kept 9 bases outside the gene matches. CDR1 and CDR2 from the germline V gene are LNHDA and SQIVND (reference sequence). The CDR3 is 14 residues long. The CDR3 reads CASRDRGMEDEQYF. The CDR3 DNA reads as TGTGCCAGTAGAGACAGGGGCATGGAGGACGAGCAGTACTTC.

This chain joins TRBV4-2 and TRBJ1-2; no reliable D call. The CDR3 has 17 amino acids. V was clipped by 0 bases and J by 3 bases, with 17 bases between them. Germline lookup yields CDR1 LGHNA and CDR2 YNFKEQ. This CDR3 is CASSQDREALDYYGYTF. CDR3 sequence (DNA): TGTGCCAGCAGCCAAGATAGGGAGGCGTTAGACTACTATGGCTACACCTTC.

The chain employs TRBV19 and TRBJ1-1; no clear D gene. The V and J ends lost 1 base and 8 bases respectively, with 8 bases between them. Germline values: CDR1 LNHDA, CDR2 SQIVND (reference sequence). CDR3 length: 12 residues. CDR3 sequence (DNA): TGTGCCAGTAGTATAGGCAGGAGGGAAGCTTTCTTT. It encodes CASSIGRREAFF.

The V and J genes are TRBV4-1 and TRBJ1-4, with D unclear. V was pared by 0 bases and J by 0 bases, with 11 bases between. The CDR3 contains 17 residues. Germline CDR1 is MGHRA and CDR2 is YSYEKL. The CDR3 reads CASSQEAQATTNEKLFF. The CDR3 coding sequence is TGCGCCAGCAGCCAAGAGGCCCAGGCTACAACTAATGAAAAACTGTTTTTT.

This clone was seen a single time. V gene TRBV12-5 combines with J gene TRBJ2-1, with 8 bases that match TRBD2. Trimming took 7 bases from V and 6 from J; bases not matched to a gene: 5. The CDR3 is 13 residues long. Germline V gene lookup returns CDR1 LGHNT and CDR2 FRNRAP. In DNA form, the CDR3 reads TGTGCTAGTGTCCGGGAGGGGGGCAATGAGCAGTTCTTC. Translation gives CASVREGGNEQFF. The full variable domain, completed using reference TRBV12-5 and TRBJ2-1, is DARVTQTPRHKVTEMGQEVTMRCQPILGHNTVFWYRQTMMQGLELLAYFRNRAPLDDSGMPKDRFSAEMPDATLATLKIQPSEPRDSAVYFCASVREGGNEQFFGPGTRLTVL.

This clone was picked up a small number of times. This chain links TRBV5-4 with TRBJ2-7; no definite D call. CDR3 length equals 13 residues. Germline CDR1 SGHNT, CDR2 YYREEE (reference sequence). V was cut by 1 base and J by 2 bases, with 7 bases left in between. The CDR3 loop reads CASSLHGAYEQYF. DNA of the CDR3: TGTGCCAGCAGCTTGCACGGAGCCTACGAGCAGTACTTC.

The V gene is TRBV7-8, the J gene TRBJ2-7; 8 nucleotides align to TRBD1. The V gene end was trimmed by 2 bases and the J gene end by 2 bases; junction bases not matched to a gene: 8. Germline V gives CDR1 SGHVS, CDR2 FQNEAQ. CDR3 length: 16 residues. CDR3 sequence (DNA): TGTGCCAGCAGCTTAAGTGGGACAGGAGCAACCTACGAGCAGTACTTC. Translation: CASSLSGTGATYEQYF.

The rearrangement joins TRBV5-1 to TRBJ2-3, with D possibly being TRBD2 (6 bases). The CDR3 is made up of 16 amino acids. Trimming took off 4 bases at V and 4 bases at J, with 19 bases between the two ends. Germline V CDR1 and CDR2: SGHRS, YFSETQ. The CDR3 DNA reads as TGCGCCAGCAGCCCCCAACACCCCGGAGGGGCAGATACGCAGTATTTT. Translated, it gives CASSPQHPGGADTQYF.

This clone was counted a single time. The DNA of the CDR3 is TGTGCCAGCAGTGACGGCCGGGGTGGCTACACCTTC. The encoded protein is CASSDGRGGYTF. The chain couples TRBV28 to TRBJ1-2; no clear D. This CDR3 comprises 12 residues. V gave up 5 bases and J gave up 7 bases, with 11 bases separating them. CDR1 is MDHEN, CDR2 SYDVKM, per germline.

V is TRBV4-1 and J is TRBJ1-1; D unresolved. Germline V gene sequence: CDR1 MGHRA, CDR2 YSYEKL. The CDR3 has 15 residues. V lost 1 base, J lost 0 bases, and 9 bases lay in between. The CDR3 loop reads CASSQGRQLNTEAFF. The CDR3, as DNA: TGCGCCAGCAGCCAAGGCCGCCAGTTGAACACTGAAGCTTTCTTT.

The chain is built from TRBV15 and TRBJ1-2; D remains unclear. The germline V gene has CDR1 LNHNV and CDR2 YYDKDF (reference sequence). CDR3 size: 13 residues. Trimming removed 0 bases at V and 5 bases at J, with 7 bases between. The CDR3 reads CATSRDSGYGYTF. The CDR3 DNA reads TGTGCCACCAGCAGAGATTCAGGATATGGCTACACCTTC.

This clone was counted only a few times. This chain connects TRBV18 to TRBJ1-1; D remains ambiguous. Trimming removed 6 bases from V and 5 bases from J, with 10 bases in between. Looked up from germline, CDR1 is KGHSH and CDR2 is LQKENI. The CDR3 length is 12 residues. The CDR3 DNA sequence: TGTGCCAGCTCTTCCACCCAGACTGAAGCTTTCTTT. Encoded protein: CASSSTQTEAFF.

This clone was detected only a few times. V is TRBV5-1 and J is TRBJ2-2; perhaps TRBD2 as D (5 bases). The V end lost 5 bases, the J end lost 6 bases, and 14 bases lay between the germline ends. Germline CDR1 SGHRS, CDR2 YFSETQ. The CDR3 is 14 residues long. Written as DNA, the CDR3 is TGCGCCAGCAGGCTGGACTCCTCGGCCGGGGAGCTGTTTTTT. It codes for CASRLDSSAGELFF.

This clone was recorded a few times. Other DNA sequences in this sample translate to the same CDR3. The chain links TRBV2 to TRBJ2-1, with D unresolved. CDR1 is SNHLY and CDR2 is FYNNEI in the germline V gene. The V gene lost 3 bases and the J gene lost 7 bases, with 7 bases spanning the gap. This CDR3 contains 12 residues. CDR3 sequence: CASSDRGNEQFF. The DNA for the CDR3 is TGTGCCAGCAGTGATCGAGGAAATGAGCAGTTCTTC.

The genes are TRBV7-6 and TRBJ1-1, with a weak D call TRBD1 (6 bases). The CDR3 has 14 amino acids. Germline values: CDR1 SGHVS, CDR2 FNYEAQ. Trimming took 1 base from V and 4 from J, leaving 10 bases between them. The CDR3 DNA sequence: TGTGCCAGCAGCTTAGTGCAGGGGAGCACTGAAGCTTTCTTT. Translated, it gives CASSLVQGSTEAFF.

This clone was seen a handful of times. The gene calls are TRBV5-6 and TRBJ2-5, with D possibly being TRBD2 (6 bases). Trimming took off 0 bases at V and 5 bases at J, with 17 bases between the two ends. From germline, CDR1 is SGHDT and CDR2 YYEEEE. The length of the CDR3 is 16 residues. The DNA of the CDR3 is TGTGCCAGCAGCTTGGGGGCGAAAAGCCGGGGGGAGACCCAGTACTTC. Its translation is CASSLGAKSRGETQYF.

The CDR3 DNA reads TGTGCCAGCAGCCCTGACAGGGGGAGGCCCCTCCATGAGCAGTTCTTC. Translated, it gives CASSPDRGRPLHEQFF. The rearrangement joins TRBV7-6 to TRBJ2-1; TRBD1 matches 9 bases. The CDR3 length is 16 residues. The germline CDR1 and CDR2 sequences are SGHVS and FNYEAQ. V lost 5 bases, J lost 8 bases, and 13 bases stayed unmatched.

The V and J genes are TRBV4-1 and TRBJ2-7; D may be TRBD2 (5 bases). Germline lookup yields CDR1 MGHRA and CDR2 YSYEKL. V lost 0 bases, J lost 3 bases, and 18 bases lay in between. CDR3 length equals 17 residues. The CDR3 DNA sequence: TGCGCCAGCAGCCAAGACCTAGGACGGGGAACTAACTACGAGCAGTACTTC. Protein sequence: CASSQDLGRGTNYEQYF.

This sequence joins TRBV5-6 and TRBJ2-1; possible D gene TRBD2, 7 bases. This CDR3 is built from 16 residues. Germline V CDR1 and CDR2: SGHDT, YYEEEE. Trimming took 3 bases from V and 2 from J, leaving 15 bases between them. In DNA, the CDR3 is TGTGCCAGCAGCTGGGATGGCGGGGGCCCCTACAATGAGCAGTTCTTC. This translates into CASSWDGGGPYNEQFF.

Worth noting for this clone: Other DNA sequences in the sample encode the same CDR3. The chain combines TRBV7-9 with TRBJ2-3; 7 positions agree with TRBD2. With 1 base clipped from V and 4 bases from J, the junction kept 2 bases outside the gene matches. The CDR3 totals 14 residues. Germline V gene data show CDR1 as SEHNR and CDR2 as FQNEAQ (reference sequence). This CDR3 reads CASSLGLAADTQYF. In DNA form, the CDR3 reads TGTGCCAGCAGCTTAGGTCTAGCGGCAGATACGCAGTATTTT. Together with reference TRBV7-9 and TRBJ2-3, the CDR3 gives the full variable domain: DTGVSQNPRHKITKRGQNVTFRCDPISEHNRLYWYRQTLGQGPEFLTYFQNEAQLEKSRLLSDRFSAERPKGSFSTLEIQRTEQGDSAMYLCASSLGLAADTQYFGPGTRLTVL.